These 22 T cell receptor beta chains came from one sample sequenced in a study of blood T cell repertoires in COVID-19. Sequencing used immunoSEQ multiplex PCR; TCRdb keeps in-frame clones, though not all of them. The sample records more than 300,000 clones, 85% to 90% being singletons. What was sequenced was PBMCs or T cells enriched from blood (not recorded which). The receptors shown here come from a woman aged 18-29 years who had recovered from COVID-19.

This clone occurred many times. The rearrangement links TRBV25-1 to TRBJ2-1, with TRBD1 matching over 8 bases. This CDR3 is built from 15 residues. V shed 1 base and J 6 bases; nucleotides not matched to a gene: 5. The V gene's germline CDR1 is MGHDK and CDR2 SYGVNS. The CDR3 DNA sequence: TGTGCCAGCAGTGAATCCCAGGGGGCGCGCAATGAGCAGTTCTTC. Protein: CASSESQGARNEQFF.

This clone appeared once. The chain couples TRBV5-6 to TRBJ2-5; the match to TRBD1 covers 8 bases. The CDR3 length is 16 residues. Germline V gene sequence: CDR1 SGHDT, CDR2 YYEEEE. V trimming: 3 bases; J trimming: 5 bases; junction bases outside the gene matches: 12. The CDR3 sequence: CASSWWGAGGTETQYF. CDR3 DNA sequence: TGTGCCAGCAGCTGGTGGGGCGCAGGGGGCACGGAGACCCAGTACTTC.

V is TRBV28 and J is TRBJ1-5; D uncertain. CDR1 MDHEN and CDR2 SYDVKM come from the germline V gene. The CDR3 sequence is 13 residues long. V gave up 5 bases and J gave up 3 bases, with 8 bases separating them. CDR3 protein: CASSTVLNQPQHF. The CDR3 DNA sequence: TGTGCCAGCAGTACAGTCCTCAATCAGCCCCAGCATTTT.

The rearrangement uses TRBV2 and TRBJ2-2; 12 bases agree with TRBD1. After removal of 4 bases from V and 0 bases from J, the junction contained 12 bases not matched to a gene. The CDR3 is made up of 20 amino acids. Germline V CDR1 and CDR2: SNHLY, FYNNEI. DNA of the CDR3: TGTGCCAGCAGTGTTCCCCGGGACAGGGGGCGAGATACGAACACCGGGGAGCTGTTTTTT. Encoded protein: CASSVPRDRGRDTNTGELFF.

This chain joins TRBV5-1 and TRBJ1-5, with 10 positions matching TRBD1. Germline V CDR1 and CDR2: SGHRS, YFSETQ. V dropped 3 bases and J dropped 2; count of bases not matched to a gene: 2. This CDR3 region has 15 residues. CDR3 region: CASSYGTGGNQPQHF. DNA of the CDR3: TGCGCCAGCAGCTACGGGACAGGGGGCAATCAGCCCCAGCATTTT.

J is TRBJ2-5 and V is TRBV20-1, with D hard to call. Germline-derived CDR1 and CDR2 are DFQATT and SNEGSKA (reference sequence). The CDR3 consists of 11 residues. Trimming shortened V by 6 bases and J by 5 bases, and 10 bases separated the two germline ends. This CDR3 reads CSAPYRETQYF. CDR3 nucleotide sequence: TGCAGTGCCCCGTACCGGGAGACCCAGTACTTC.

The rearrangement joins TRBV3-1 (or the pseudogene TRBV3-2) to TRBJ2-2; D is unresolved. The V gene's germline CDR1 is LGHDT and CDR2 YNNKEL (reference sequence). Trimming left V 4 bases short and J 0 bases short, with 12 bases between. The CDR3 spans 16 residues. CDR3 protein: CASSRVARANTGELFF. CDR3 coding DNA: TGTGCCAGCAGCCGCGTCGCGAGAGCGAACACCGGGGAGCTGTTTTTT.

This chain uses TRBV12-3 or TRBV12-4 with TRBJ2-3, with D perhaps matching TRBD1 (5 bases). V was shortened by 6 bases and J by 7 bases, with 8 bases between the two germline ends. This CDR3 contains 11 residues. The DNA of the CDR3 is TGTGCCAGCAGCCCAGGGAATACGCAGTATTTT. Protein: CASSPGNTQYF.

This clone was seen a single time. The V and J genes are TRBV11-2 and TRBJ1-2, with D possibly matching TRBD1 (5 bases). The V end was cut by 5 bases, the J end by 7 bases, with 11 bases between. Germline loops: CDR1 SGHAT, CDR2 FQNNGV. This CDR3 is 12 amino acids long. The CDR3 DNA is TGTGCCAGCAGCGAGAGCAGGGCTGGCTACACCTTC. Protein: CASSESRAGYTF.

The chain carries TRBV5-1 and TRBJ2-1; a possible D gene is TRBD2 (5 bases). CDR1 is SGHRS, CDR2 YFSETQ, per germline. The CDR3 covers 14 residues. V was shortened by 2 bases and J by 6 bases, with 12 bases between the two germline ends. For the CDR3, the DNA is TGCGCCAGCAGCTTATTAATGACTACCAATGAGCAGTTCTTC. Translating gives CASSLLMTTNEQFF.

The J gene is TRBJ2-2, the V gene TRBV6-4; 7 bases align to TRBD2. The CDR3 loop spans 16 amino acids. V lost 0 bases, J lost 1 base, and 2 bases stayed unmatched. The germline V gene encodes CDR1 MRHNA and CDR2 SNTAGT. The DNA for the CDR3 is TGTGCCAGCAGTGACTCTGGACTAGAGAACACCGGGGAGCTGTTTTTT. Amino acids: CASSDSGLENTGELFF.

The chain links TRBV2 to TRBJ2-2; 9 bases line up with TRBD1. V shed 7 bases, J shed 7 bases, and the junction held 7 bases outside the gene matches. There are 14 residues in the CDR3. Germline CDR1 is SNHLY and CDR2 is FYNNEI. This CDR3 is CASIPTGGDGELFF. The CDR3 DNA sequence: TGTGCCAGCATTCCGACAGGGGGGGACGGGGAGCTGTTTTTT.

This sequence joins TRBV27 and TRBJ1-1, with D possibly being TRBD1 (6 bases). Between the trimmed V and J ends, which lost 2 bases and 4 bases, there was a span of 17 bases. Germline loops: CDR1 MNHEY, CDR2 SMNVEV (reference sequence). This CDR3 is built from 16 residues. In nucleotides, the CDR3 is TGTGCCAGCAGTTTACGCAAAATCAGGGGCCGCACTGAAGCTTTCTTT. It encodes CASSLRKIRGRTEAFF.

The chain couples TRBV28 to TRBJ1-2, with TRBD1 identical over 7 bases. The CDR3 length is 14 residues. The J segment lost 5 bases and the V segment lost 6 bases, leaving 9 bases of the junction unmatched. Germline assignment: CDR1 MDHEN and CDR2 SYDVKM. CDR3 bases: TGTGCCAGCAGCCACGGGACAGCTTCTTATGGCTACACCTTC. This sequence encodes CASSHGTASYGYTF.

The chain carries TRBV19 and TRBJ2-5; a possible D gene is TRBD2 (5 bases). V lost 5 bases and J lost 3, with 10 bases in between. The germline CDR1 and CDR2 sequences are LNHDA and SQIVND (reference sequence). The CDR3 contains 13 residues. The chain's CDR3 is CASSVSREETQYF. DNA for the CDR3: TGTGCCAGTAGTGTCTCGCGGGAAGAGACCCAGTACTTC.

The chain employs TRBV28 and TRBJ1-1; D gene ambiguous. CDR3 length: 13 residues. V gave up 3 bases and J gave up 1 base, with 6 bases separating them. The germline V gene has CDR1 MDHEN and CDR2 SYDVKM. The CDR3 protein is CASSFTANTEAFF. The CDR3 DNA sequence: TGTGCCAGCAGTTTTACAGCGAACACTGAAGCTTTCTTT.

This clone appeared a few times. This sequence joins TRBV5-1 and TRBJ2-7; TRBD1 is a possible D gene (5 bases). Germline loops: CDR1 SGHRS, CDR2 YFSETQ. Between the trimmed V and J ends, which lost 3 bases and 3 bases, there was a span of 16 bases. The CDR3 length is 15 residues. The CDR3 sequence is CASSSQAGTGYEQYF. In nucleotides, the CDR3 is TGCGCCAGCAGCTCACAGGCAGGAACGGGCTACGAGCAGTACTTC.

J is TRBJ1-1 and V is TRBV5-4, with D maybe TRBD1 (6 bases). CDR3 length: 11 amino acids. V gave up 5 bases and J gave up 11 bases, with 13 bases separating them. CDR1 SGHNT and CDR2 YYREEE come from the germline V gene (reference sequence). The CDR3 DNA sequence: TGTGCCAGCAGACAAACAGGGTCGGCTTTCTTT. This gives the protein CASRQTGSAFF.

The V gene is TRBV7-2, the J gene TRBJ2-4, with D possibly matching TRBD2 (6 bases). The germline V gene has CDR1 SGHTA and CDR2 FQGNSA. Between the trimmed V and J ends, which lost 4 bases and 2 bases, there was a span of 12 bases. The CDR3 has 15 amino acids. This chain's CDR3 is CASSWGVLTKNIQYF. The CDR3 coding sequence is TGTGCCAGCAGCTGGGGGGTATTAACCAAAAACATTCAGTACTTC. The full variable domain, rest sourced from reference TRBV7-2 and TRBJ2-4, is GAGVSQSPSNKVTEKGKDVELRCDPISGHTALYWYRQSLGQGLEFLIYFQGNSAPDKSGLPSDRFSAERTGGSVSTLTIQRTQQEDSAVYLCASSWGVLTKNIQYFGAGTRLSVL.

This clone was observed many times. The V and J genes are TRBV15 and TRBJ1-1; D call uncertain. V was clipped by 1 base and J by 1 base, with 7 bases between them. Germline-derived CDR1 and CDR2 are LNHNV and YYDKDF (reference sequence). This CDR3 has 14 residues. The CDR3 DNA reads as TGTGCCACCAGCAGAGGAGGGTCGAACACTGAAGCTTTCTTT. Its translation: CATSRGGSNTEAFF.

This rearrangement joins TRBV6-5 to TRBJ2-7, with D perhaps matching TRBD2 (5 bases). CDR1 MNHEY and CDR2 SVGAGI come from the germline V gene. This CDR3 is built from 13 residues. Trimming cost V 7 bases and J 11 bases, with 21 bases left between them. CDR3 region: CASIVGGSPWKYF. For the CDR3, the DNA is TGTGCCAGCATCGTCGGCGGGTCCCCATGGAAGTACTTC.

V and J are TRBV7-9 and TRBJ1-5; the D gene is possibly TRBD1 (5 bases). Germline values: CDR1 SEHNR, CDR2 FQNEAQ (reference sequence). The germline V and J ends were trimmed by 5 bases and 7 bases, with 15 bases remaining between them. CDR3 length: 14 residues. This CDR3 reads CASSPGDSSQPQHF. The CDR3 nucleotides are TGTGCCAGCAGCCCAGGAGACAGTAGCCAGCCCCAGCATTTT.